Each of the 26 T cell receptor beta chains below was sequenced from the same sample in a study of T cells in lung cancer brain metastases. Clones were read by immunoSEQ multiplex PCR, and TCRdb kept only the in-frame ones, dropping some. The sample contains 850 to 1,000 clones, roughly 93% of which appear only once. Input material: tumor tissue from the primary lung tumor. The receptor set was obtained from a woman aged 40 to 55 with non-small cell lung cancer.

This chain connects TRBV6-5 to TRBJ1-1; the D is unclear. V was trimmed by 6 bases and J by 8 bases, leaving 16 bases between them. The germline CDR1 and CDR2 sequences are MNHEY and SVGAGI. This CDR3 has 13 amino acids. CDR3 bases: TGTGCCAGCAGCCACAAGACGGACTGGGAAGCTTTCTTT. Its translation: CASSHKTDWEAFF.

This clone is a singleton in its sample. The V call is TRBV18, the J call TRBJ1-5, with a possible D match to TRBD1 (6 bases). The J call may not be correct, given that the DNA end is closer to TRBJ2-3. In germline, CDR1 is KGHSH, CDR2 LQKENI. This CDR3 comprises 15 residues. The CDR3 DNA is TGTGCCAGCTCACGGACAGCCGATGGCAATCAGCCCCAGTATTTT. Translated, it gives CASSRTADGNQPQYF.

The V and J genes are TRBV30 and TRBJ2-5; 7 nucleotides align to TRBD2. From germline, CDR1 is GTSNPN and CDR2 SVGIG (reference sequence). CDR3 size: 13 residues. The J segment lost 2 bases and the V segment lost 0 bases, leaving 0 bases of the junction unmatched. The CDR3 here is CAWSVGLQETQYF. CDR3 coding DNA: TGTGCCTGGAGTGTGGGACTACAAGAGACCCAGTACTTC. The full variable domain, in which reference TRBV30 and TRBJ2-5 provide the parts outside the CDR3, is SQTIHQWPATLVQPVGSPLSLECTVEGTSNPNLYWYRQAAGRGLQLLFYSVGIGQISSEVPQNLSASRPQDRQFILSSKKLLLSDSGFYLCAWSVGLQETQYFGPGTRLLVL.

This clone occurred a few times. This chain uses TRBV2 with TRBJ1-1; 7 positions match TRBD1. The CDR3 contains 13 residues. CDR1 SNHLY and CDR2 FYNNEI come from the germline V gene. Trimming took 11 bases from V and 3 from J; bases not matched to a gene: 9. CDR3 sequence reads: CAGRQGRDTEAFF. The CDR3 DNA reads TGTGCCGGTCGACAGGGAAGGGACACTGAAGCTTTCTTT.

Comment on this clone: The same CDR3 also results from other DNA sequences found in this sample. This chain connects TRBV9 to TRBJ2-2, with a possible D match to TRBD1 (5 bases). Germline V CDR1 and CDR2: SGDLS, YYNGEE. The germline V and J ends were trimmed by 6 bases and 1 base, with 7 bases remaining between them. The CDR3 covers 13 residues. CDR3 amino acids: CASKGENTGELFF. DNA of the CDR3: TGTGCCAGCAAAGGGGAGAACACCGGGGAGCTGTTTTTT.

The chain uses TRBV5-5 and TRBJ2-3, with D perhaps TRBD2 (5 bases). V lost 4 bases, J lost 2 bases, and 17 bases lay in between. CDR1 is SGHKS, CDR2 YYEKEE, per germline (reference sequence). The CDR3 extends over 16 amino acids. The CDR3 sequence is CASSLFESDFTDTQYF. CDR3 in DNA: TGTGCCAGCAGCCTCTTTGAATCGGACTTCACAGATACGCAGTATTTT.

This clone was observed once. This sequence joins TRBV7-2 and TRBJ2-5, with D possibly called TRBD1 or TRBD2 (6 bases each). Between the trimmed V and J ends, which lost 6 bases and 9 bases, there was a span of 17 bases. CDR1 is SGHTA and CDR2 is FQGNSA in the germline V gene. There are 13 residues in the CDR3. CDR3 bases: TGTGCCAGCAGTATGGAGACCCGGGGGCCCCAGTACTTC. It yields the protein CASSMETRGPQYF.

V gene TRBV27 combines with J gene TRBJ1-1, with D tentatively TRBD1 (5 bases). The CDR3 covers 12 residues. CDR1 MNHEY and CDR2 SMNVEV come from the germline V gene (reference sequence). Between the trimmed V and J ends, which lost 3 bases and 8 bases, there was a span of 10 bases. The CDR3 bases are TGTGCCAGCAGTTTCCGGGACGGGGAAGCTTTCTTT. Translation: CASSFRDGEAFF.

This chain links TRBV29-1 with TRBJ2-7; 9 nucleotides line up with TRBD2. After removal of 5 bases from V and 5 bases from J, the junction contained 7 bases not matched to a gene. The length of the CDR3 is 13 residues. Germline CDR1 is SQVTM and CDR2 is ANQGSEA. CDR3 region: CSVRGRVAHEQYF. The CDR3 nucleotides read TGCAGCGTTCGCGGGAGGGTAGCCCACGAGCAGTACTTC.

This chain links TRBV5-1 with TRBJ2-3, with a weak D call TRBD1 (5 bases). The CDR3 loop spans 14 amino acids. V dropped 2 bases and J dropped 4 bases, with 11 bases sitting between them. The germline gives CDR1 SGHRS, CDR2 YFSETQ. The CDR3 sequence: CASSLQVSADTQYF. The CDR3 nucleotides read TGCGCCAGCAGCTTACAGGTTTCAGCAGATACGCAGTATTTT.

The chain links TRBV30 to TRBJ2-7, with 8 bases that match TRBD1. V lost 5 bases and J lost 4; bases outside the gene matches: 7. Looked up from germline, CDR1 is GTSNPN and CDR2 is SVGIG (reference sequence). The CDR3 is made up of 13 amino acids. As DNA, the CDR3 is TGTGCCTGGGAGGGGACAGGAATGTACGAGCAGTACTTC. The encoded protein is CAWEGTGMYEQYF.

This clone came up once. J is TRBJ2-5 and V is TRBV29-1, with TRBD2 identical over 10 bases. V was pared by 6 bases and J by 4 bases, with 11 bases of the junction left unmatched. CDR3 length: 15 amino acids. Germline V CDR1 and CDR2: SQVTM, ANQGSEA. The CDR3 nucleotides are TGCAGCGTAAGCGGGAGGGCCGGGTCGGGAGAGACCCAGTACTTC. This sequence encodes CSVSGRAGSGETQYF.

As to this clone: This same CDR3 is encoded by further DNA sequences in the sample. V gene TRBV30 combines with J gene TRBJ2-1, with TRBD2 identical over 7 bases. V shed 2 bases and J 3 bases; nucleotides not matched to a gene: 4. Per the germline V gene, CDR1 is GTSNPN and CDR2 is SVGIG (reference sequence). The CDR3 has 14 amino acids. CDR3 nucleotides: TGTGCCTGGAGTCCCACTAGCGACTACAATGAGCAGTTCTTC. It is translated as CAWSPTSDYNEQFF.

In its sample, this clone was seen once. J is TRBJ2-2 and V is TRBV7-2; D may be TRBD2 (5 bases). Per the germline V gene, CDR1 is SGHTA and CDR2 is FQGNSA. Deletions cut 5 bases from V and 0 bases from J, with 13 bases between. The CDR3 loop spans 16 amino acids. CDR3 sequence reads: CASSARGGPNTGELFF. CDR3 bases: TGTGCCAGCAGCGCACGAGGAGGCCCGAACACCGGGGAGCTGTTTTTT.

The genes are TRBV4-1 and TRBJ2-7, with 8 bases identical to TRBD2. V shed 4 bases and J 2 bases; nucleotides not matched to a gene: 4. Germline loops: CDR1 MGHRA, CDR2 YSYEKL. This CDR3 is built from 14 residues. CDR3 coding DNA: TGCGCCAGCAGCCCTCCAGCGGGAGCCTACGAGCAGTACTTC. Encoded protein: CASSPPAGAYEQYF.

The V call is TRBV5-1, the J call TRBJ2-1; D unclear. Germline V gives CDR1 SGHRS, CDR2 YFSETQ. This CDR3 spans 14 amino acids. V lost 4 bases and J lost 6, with 14 bases in between. This chain's CDR3 is CASSLGNDVNEQFF. DNA for the CDR3: TGCGCCAGCAGCCTAGGGAATGATGTCAATGAGCAGTTCTTC.

The rearrangement joins TRBV5-1 to TRBJ1-3; a possible D gene is TRBD1 (5 bases). The CDR3 contains 15 residues. Between the trimmed V and J ends, which lost 5 bases and 0 bases, there was a span of 12 bases. The germline CDR1 and CDR2 sequences are SGHRS and YFSETQ. For the CDR3, the DNA is TGCGCCAGCAGGGAACAGGACCACTCTGGAAACACCATATATTTT. This encodes CASREQDHSGNTIYF.

V gene TRBV14 combines with J gene TRBJ1-2; TRBD1 might be the D (5 bases). Germline V CDR1 and CDR2: SGHDN, FVKESK. V lost 1 base, J lost 2 bases, and 5 bases lay in between. This CDR3 contains 13 residues. The CDR3 DNA sequence: TGTGCCAGCAGCCAAGCAGGGAACTATGGCTACACCTTC. Protein: CASSQAGNYGYTF. The variable domain in full, completed from reference TRBV14 and TRBJ1-2, reads EAGVTQFPSHSVIEKGQTVTLRCDPISGHDNLYWYRRVMGKEIKFLLHFVKESKQDESGMPNNRFLAERTGGTYSTLKVQPAELEDSGVYFCASSQAGNYGYTFGSGTRLTVV.

The chain uses TRBV2 and TRBJ2-4, with a weak D call TRBD1 (6 bases). CDR1 and CDR2 (germline): SNHLY, FYNNEI. The length of the CDR3 is 16 residues. V lost 0 bases and J 3 bases, leaving 12 bases between the germline ends. The CDR3 region is CASSEAWGLVKNIQYF. CDR3 nucleotide sequence: TGTGCCAGCAGTGAAGCTTGGGGGCTGGTCAAAAACATTCAGTACTTC.

The chain combines TRBV7-3 with TRBJ2-3; tentatively, D is TRBD2 (6 bases). Germline-derived CDR1 and CDR2 are SGHTA and FQGTGA. There are 14 residues in the CDR3. V lost 4 bases, J lost 2 bases, and 10 bases lay in between. CDR3 nucleotide sequence: TGTGCCAGCAGCTCGGGACTGTTCACAGATACGCAGTATTTT. Its translation is CASSSGLFTDTQYF. Combining the CDR3 with reference TRBV7-3 and TRBJ2-3 gives the whole variable domain GAGVSQTPSNKVTEKGKYVELRCDPISGHTALYWYRQSLGQGPEFLIYFQGTGAADDSGLPNDRFFAVRPEGSVSTLKIQRTERGDSAVYLCASSSGLFTDTQYFGPGTRLTVL.

The genes are TRBV2 and TRBJ1-2; no clear D. The CDR3 extends over 9 amino acids. The V end lost 10 bases, the J end lost 3 bases, and 3 bases lay between the germline ends. Germline CDR1 SNHLY, CDR2 FYNNEI. This CDR3 is CATHYGYTF. The CDR3 bases are TGTGCCACCCACTATGGCTACACCTTC.

The rearrangement links TRBV28 to TRBJ2-7; no clear D gene. The ends were cut back, 4 bases at V and 2 bases at J, with 3 bases in the middle. The germline V gene has CDR1 MDHEN and CDR2 SYDVKM. There are 11 residues in the CDR3. The CDR3 here is CASSSPYEQYF. In nucleotides, the CDR3 is TGTGCCAGCAGTTCACCCTACGAGCAGTACTTC.

CDR3 amino acids: CASSVSVNTEAFF. Written as DNA, the CDR3 is TGTGCCAGCAGTGTTTCAGTGAACACTGAAGCTTTCTTT. The chain carries TRBV6-4 and TRBJ1-1; D unresolved. The CDR3 has 13 residues. With 4 bases removed from V and 0 bases from J, the gap between germline ends came to 6 bases. Germline CDR1 is MRHNA and CDR2 is SNTAGT.

This chain uses TRBV9 with TRBJ1-1, with D perhaps TRBD1 (5 bases). V was cut by 4 bases and J by 8 bases, with 21 bases left in between. The CDR3 has 15 amino acids. Germline CDR1 reads SGDLS; CDR2 reads YYNGEE. The CDR3 DNA sequence: TGTGCCAGCAGCCCGAGGGAGGGGTTTTCGTCCGAAGCTTTCTTT. This sequence encodes CASSPREGFSSEAFF.

This chain links TRBV28 with TRBJ2-7, with D perhaps matching TRBD1 (5 bases). This CDR3 is 11 amino acids long. V dropped 7 bases and J dropped 4 bases, with 8 bases sitting between them. Germline V lookup: CDR1 MDHEN, CDR2 SYDVKM. The CDR3 DNA sequence: TGTGCCAGCAACCAGGGATACGAGCAGTACTTC. It encodes CASNQGYEQYF. The whole variable domain, remainder taken from reference TRBV28 and TRBJ2-7, is DVKVTQSSRYLVKRTGEKVFLECVQDMDHENMFWYRQDPGLGLRLIYFSYDVKMKEKGDIPEGYSVSREKKERFSLILESASTNQTSMYLCASNQGYEQYFGPGTRLTVT.

V usage is TRBV29-1 and J usage is TRBJ2-1; the D is unclear. This CDR3 region has 11 residues. The V and J ends lost 7 bases and 6 bases respectively, with 10 bases between them. CDR1 and CDR2 (germline): SQVTM, ANQGSEA. The DNA of the CDR3 is TGCAGCGGGGGAAGACTCAATGAGCAGTTCTTC. It translates to CSGGRLNEQFF.